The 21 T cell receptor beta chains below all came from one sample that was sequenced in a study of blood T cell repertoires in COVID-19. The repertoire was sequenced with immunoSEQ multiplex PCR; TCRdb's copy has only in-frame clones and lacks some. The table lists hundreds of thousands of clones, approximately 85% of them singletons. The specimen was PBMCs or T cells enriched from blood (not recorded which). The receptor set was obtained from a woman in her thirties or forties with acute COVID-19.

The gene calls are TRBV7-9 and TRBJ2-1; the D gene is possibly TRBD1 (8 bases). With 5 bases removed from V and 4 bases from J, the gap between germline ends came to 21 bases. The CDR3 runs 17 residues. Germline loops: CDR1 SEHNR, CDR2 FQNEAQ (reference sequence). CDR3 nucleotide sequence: TGTGCCAGCAGCCCAAGGACAGGGAGGGGATTTTACAATGAGCAGTTCTTC. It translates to CASSPRTGRGFYNEQFF. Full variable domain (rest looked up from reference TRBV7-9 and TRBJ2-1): DTGVSQNPRHKITKRGQNVTFRCDPISEHNRLYWYRQTLGQGPEFLTYFQNEAQLEKSRLLSDRFSAERPKGSFSTLEIQRTEQGDSAMYLCASSPRTGRGFYNEQFFGPGTRLTVL.

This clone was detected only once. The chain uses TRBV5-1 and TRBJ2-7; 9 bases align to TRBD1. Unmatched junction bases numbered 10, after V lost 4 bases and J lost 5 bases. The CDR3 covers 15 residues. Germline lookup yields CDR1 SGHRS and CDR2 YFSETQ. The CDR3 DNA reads TGCGCCAGCAGCCCGGGACAGGGTCGGAACAACGAGCAGTACTTC. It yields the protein CASSPGQGRNNEQYF. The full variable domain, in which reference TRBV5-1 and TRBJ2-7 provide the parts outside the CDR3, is KAGVTQTPRYLIKTRGQQVTLSCSPISGHRSVSWYQQTPGQGLQFLFEYFSETQRNKGNFPGRFSGRQFSNSRSEMNVSTLELGDSALYLCASSPGQGRNNEQYFGPGTRLTVT.

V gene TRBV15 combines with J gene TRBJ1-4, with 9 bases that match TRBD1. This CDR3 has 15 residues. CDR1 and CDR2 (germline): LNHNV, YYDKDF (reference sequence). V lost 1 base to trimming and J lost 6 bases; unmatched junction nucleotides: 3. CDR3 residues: CATSRAGQGYEKLFF. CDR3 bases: TGTGCCACCAGCAGAGCGGGACAGGGTTATGAAAAACTGTTTTTT.

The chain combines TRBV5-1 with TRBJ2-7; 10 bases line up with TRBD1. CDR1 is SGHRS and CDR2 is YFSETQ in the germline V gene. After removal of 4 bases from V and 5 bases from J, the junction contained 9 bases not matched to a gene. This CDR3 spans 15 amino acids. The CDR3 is CASSPGQGDSNEQYF. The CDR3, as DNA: TGCGCCAGCAGCCCCGGACAGGGGGACAGCAACGAGCAGTACTTC.

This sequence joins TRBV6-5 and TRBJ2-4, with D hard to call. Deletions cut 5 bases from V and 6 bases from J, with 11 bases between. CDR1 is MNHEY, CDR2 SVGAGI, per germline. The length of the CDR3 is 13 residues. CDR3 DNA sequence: TGTGCCAGCAGTCCCACCCGAGGAAACATTCAGTACTTC. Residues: CASSPTRGNIQYF.

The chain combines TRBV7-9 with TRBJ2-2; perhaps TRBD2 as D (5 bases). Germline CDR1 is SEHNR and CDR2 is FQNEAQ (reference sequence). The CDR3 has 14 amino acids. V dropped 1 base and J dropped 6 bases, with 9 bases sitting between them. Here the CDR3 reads CASSLGRGPGELFF. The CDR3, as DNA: TGTGCCAGCAGCTTAGGGCGAGGGCCCGGGGAGCTGTTTTTT.

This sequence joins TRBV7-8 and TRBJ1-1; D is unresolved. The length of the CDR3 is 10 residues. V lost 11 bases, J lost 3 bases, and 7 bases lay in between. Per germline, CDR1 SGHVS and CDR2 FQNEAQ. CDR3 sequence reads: CAVSDTEAFF. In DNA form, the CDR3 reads TGTGCCGTCAGCGACACTGAAGCTTTCTTT.

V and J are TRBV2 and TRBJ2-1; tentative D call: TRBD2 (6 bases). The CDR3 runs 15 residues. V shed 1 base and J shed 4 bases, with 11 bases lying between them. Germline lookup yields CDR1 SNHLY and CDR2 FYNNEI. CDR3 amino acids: CASSEEAGFYNEQFF. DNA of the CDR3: TGTGCCAGCAGTGAAGAGGCGGGGTTTTACAATGAGCAGTTCTTC.

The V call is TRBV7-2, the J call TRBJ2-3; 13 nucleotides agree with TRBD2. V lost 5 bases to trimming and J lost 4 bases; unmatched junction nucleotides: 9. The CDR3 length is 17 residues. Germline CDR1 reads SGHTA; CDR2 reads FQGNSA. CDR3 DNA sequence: TGTGCCAGCAGCACCCGACTAGCGGGGGGAGTCGCAGATACGCAGTATTTT. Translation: CASSTRLAGGVADTQYF.

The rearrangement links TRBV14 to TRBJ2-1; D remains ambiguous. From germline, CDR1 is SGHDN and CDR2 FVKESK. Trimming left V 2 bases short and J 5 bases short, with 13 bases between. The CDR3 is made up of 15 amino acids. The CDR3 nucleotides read TGTGCCAGCAGCCAAACCCTTTGGGCCGACAATGAGCAGTTCTTC. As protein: CASSQTLWADNEQFF.

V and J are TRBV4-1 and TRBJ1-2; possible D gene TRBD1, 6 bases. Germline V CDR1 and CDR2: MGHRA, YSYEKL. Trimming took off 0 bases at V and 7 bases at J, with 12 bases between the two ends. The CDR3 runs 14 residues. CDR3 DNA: TGCGCCAGCAGCCAAGATCGCGCAGGGGTTGGCTACACCTTC. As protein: CASSQDRAGVGYTF.

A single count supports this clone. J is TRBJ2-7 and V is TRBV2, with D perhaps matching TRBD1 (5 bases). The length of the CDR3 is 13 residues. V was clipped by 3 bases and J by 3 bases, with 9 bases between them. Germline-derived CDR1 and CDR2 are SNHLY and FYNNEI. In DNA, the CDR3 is TGTGCCAGCAGTGATGGGCAGGGCTACGAGCAGTACTTC. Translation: CASSDGQGYEQYF. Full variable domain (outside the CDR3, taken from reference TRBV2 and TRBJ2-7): EPEVTQTPSHQVTQMGQEVILRCVPISNHLYFYWYRQILGQKVEFLVSFYNNEISEKSEIFDDQFSVERPDGSNFTLKIRSTKLEDSAMYFCASSDGQGYEQYFGPGTRLTVT.

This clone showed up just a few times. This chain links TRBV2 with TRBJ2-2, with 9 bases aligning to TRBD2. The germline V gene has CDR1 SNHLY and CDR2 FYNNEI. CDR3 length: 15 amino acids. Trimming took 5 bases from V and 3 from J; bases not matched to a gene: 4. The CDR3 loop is CASSRLAAHTGELFF. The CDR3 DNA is TGTGCCAGCAGTAGACTAGCGGCCCACACCGGGGAGCTGTTTTTT.

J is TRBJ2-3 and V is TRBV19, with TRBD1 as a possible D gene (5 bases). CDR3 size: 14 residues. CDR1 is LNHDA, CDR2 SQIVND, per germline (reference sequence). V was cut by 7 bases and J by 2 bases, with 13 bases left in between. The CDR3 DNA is TGTGCCAGTACCATGGGGCAGACCACAGATACGCAGTATTTT. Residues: CASTMGQTTDTQYF.

CDR3 DNA sequence: TGCGCCAGCAGCTTAGGGACAGGGGTTTACAATGAGCAGTTCTTC. As protein: CASSLGTGVYNEQFF. The chain couples TRBV5-1 to TRBJ2-1, with 10 bases fitting TRBD1. The length of the CDR3 is 15 residues. V was clipped by 2 bases and J by 4 bases; unmatched bases: 3. The germline CDR1 and CDR2 sequences are SGHRS and YFSETQ.

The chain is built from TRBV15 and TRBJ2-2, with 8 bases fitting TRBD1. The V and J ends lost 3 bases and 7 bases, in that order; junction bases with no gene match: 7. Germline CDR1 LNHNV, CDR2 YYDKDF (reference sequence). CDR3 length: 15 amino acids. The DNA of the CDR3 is TGTGCCACCAGCAGGTACCAGGGGGCCGGCGGGGAGCTGTTTTTT. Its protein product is CATSRYQGAGGELFF.

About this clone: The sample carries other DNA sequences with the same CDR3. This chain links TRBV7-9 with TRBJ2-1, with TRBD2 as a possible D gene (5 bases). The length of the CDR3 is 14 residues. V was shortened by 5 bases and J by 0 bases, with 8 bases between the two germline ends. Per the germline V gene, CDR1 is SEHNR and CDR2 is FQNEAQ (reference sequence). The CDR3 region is CASSPGSSYNEQFF. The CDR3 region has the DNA TGTGCCAGCAGCCCGGGGAGCTCCTACAATGAGCAGTTCTTC.

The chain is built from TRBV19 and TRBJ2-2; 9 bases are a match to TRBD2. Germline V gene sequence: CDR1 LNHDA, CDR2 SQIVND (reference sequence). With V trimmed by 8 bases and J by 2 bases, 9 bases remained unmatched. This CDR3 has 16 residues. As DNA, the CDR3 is TGTGCCAGTTCAATCCAACTAGCGGGTAACACCGGGGAGCTGTTTTTT. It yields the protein CASSIQLAGNTGELFF.

The CDR3 DNA follows: TGTGCCAGCAGCAAGGAGACGGACAGGGAGAACACTGAAGCTTTCTTT. Translating gives CASSKETDRENTEAFF. This rearrangement joins TRBV5-5 to TRBJ1-1; 8 nucleotides align to TRBD1. The CDR3 sequence is 16 residues long. The germline V gene encodes CDR1 SGHKS and CDR2 YYEKEE (reference sequence). V was clipped by 4 bases and J by 1 base; unmatched bases: 9.

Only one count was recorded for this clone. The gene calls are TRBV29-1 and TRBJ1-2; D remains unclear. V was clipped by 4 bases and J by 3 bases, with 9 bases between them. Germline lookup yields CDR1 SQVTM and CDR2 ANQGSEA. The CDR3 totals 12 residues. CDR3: CSVARDDYGYTF. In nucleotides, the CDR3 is TGCAGCGTTGCCCGGGATGACTATGGCTACACCTTC. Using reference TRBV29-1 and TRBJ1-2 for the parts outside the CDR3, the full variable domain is SAVISQKPSRDICQRGTSLTIQCQVDSQVTMMFWYRQQPGQSLTLIATANQGSEATYESGFVIDKFPISRPNLTFSTLTVSNMSPEDSSIYLCSVARDDYGYTFGSGTRLTVV.

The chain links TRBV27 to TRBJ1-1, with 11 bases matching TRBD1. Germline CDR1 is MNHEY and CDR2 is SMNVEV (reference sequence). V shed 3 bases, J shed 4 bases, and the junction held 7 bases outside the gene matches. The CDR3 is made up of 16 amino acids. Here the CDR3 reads CASSFRLGTGGTEAFF. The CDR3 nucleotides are TGTGCCAGCAGTTTTCGCTTAGGGACAGGGGGCACTGAAGCTTTCTTT.